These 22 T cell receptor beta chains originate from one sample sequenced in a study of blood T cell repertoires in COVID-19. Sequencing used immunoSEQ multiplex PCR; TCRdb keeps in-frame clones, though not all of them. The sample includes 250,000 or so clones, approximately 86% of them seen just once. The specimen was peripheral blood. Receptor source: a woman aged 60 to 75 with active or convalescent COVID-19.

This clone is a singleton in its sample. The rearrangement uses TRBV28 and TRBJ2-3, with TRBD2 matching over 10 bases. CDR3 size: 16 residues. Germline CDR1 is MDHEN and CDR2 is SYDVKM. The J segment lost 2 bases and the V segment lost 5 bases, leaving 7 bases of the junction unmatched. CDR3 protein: CASSGTSVSYTDTQYF. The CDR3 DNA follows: TGTGCCAGCAGTGGGACTAGCGTTTCATACACAGATACGCAGTATTTT. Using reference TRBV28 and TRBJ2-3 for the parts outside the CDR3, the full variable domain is DVKVTQSSRYLVKRTGEKVFLECVQDMDHENMFWYRQDPGLGLRLIYFSYDVKMKEKGDIPEGYSVSREKKERFSLILESASTNQTSMYLCASSGTSVSYTDTQYFGPGTRLTVL.

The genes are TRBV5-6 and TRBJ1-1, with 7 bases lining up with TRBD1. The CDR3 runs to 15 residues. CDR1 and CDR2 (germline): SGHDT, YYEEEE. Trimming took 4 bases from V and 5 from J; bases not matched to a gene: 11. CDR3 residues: CASSPFTGVNTEAFF. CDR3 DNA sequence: TGTGCCAGCAGCCCATTCACAGGGGTCAATACTGAAGCTTTCTTT.

CDR3 nucleotide sequence: TGTGCCAGTAGTAAAGAGTCCCTCTATGGCTACACCTTC. Translation: CASSKESLYGYTF. V usage is TRBV19 and J usage is TRBJ1-2, with D uncertain. CDR1 is LNHDA and CDR2 is SQIVND in the germline V gene (reference sequence). V was cut by 4 bases and J by 4 bases, with 10 bases left in between. The CDR3 loop spans 13 amino acids.

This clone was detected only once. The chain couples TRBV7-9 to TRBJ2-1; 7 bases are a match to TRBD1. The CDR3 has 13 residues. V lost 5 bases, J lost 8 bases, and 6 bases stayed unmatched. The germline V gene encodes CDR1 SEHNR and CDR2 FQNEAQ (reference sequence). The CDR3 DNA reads TGTGCCAGCAGCGAGGGACAGCTGCATGAGCAGTTCTTC. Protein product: CASSEGQLHEQFF. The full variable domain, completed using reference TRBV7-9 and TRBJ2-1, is DTGVSQNPRHKITKRGQNVTFRCDPISEHNRLYWYRQTLGQGPEFLTYFQNEAQLEKSRLLSDRFSAERPKGSFSTLEIQRTEQGDSAMYLCASSEGQLHEQFFGPGTRLTVL.

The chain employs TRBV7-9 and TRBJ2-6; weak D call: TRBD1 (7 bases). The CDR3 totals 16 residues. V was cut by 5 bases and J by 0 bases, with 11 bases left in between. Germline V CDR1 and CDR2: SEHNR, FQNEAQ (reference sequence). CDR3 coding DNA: TGTGCCAGCAGCGCAGGGGGGTTCTCTGGGGCCAACGTCCTGACTTTC. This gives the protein CASSAGGFSGANVLTF.

This chain's CDR3 is CASRQDRGHSPLHF. The CDR3 bases are TGTGCCAGCAGACAAGACAGGGGCCATTCACCCCTCCACTTT. This chain links TRBV7-9 with TRBJ1-6, with 8 bases fitting TRBD1. V dropped 6 bases and J dropped 8; count of bases not matched to a gene: 6. The CDR3 extends over 14 amino acids. Germline CDR1 and CDR2: SEHNR and FQNEAQ (reference sequence).

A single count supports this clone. In nucleotides, the CDR3 is TGTGCCAGCAGCCAAGAGGGGCTTATAAATCAGCCCCAGCATTTT. Its translation: CASSQEGLINQPQHF. The V and J genes are TRBV4-2 and TRBJ1-5, with D perhaps TRBD1 (5 bases). Trimming removed 0 bases at V and 4 bases at J, with 10 bases between. The CDR3 runs to 15 residues. From germline, CDR1 is LGHNA and CDR2 YNFKEQ.

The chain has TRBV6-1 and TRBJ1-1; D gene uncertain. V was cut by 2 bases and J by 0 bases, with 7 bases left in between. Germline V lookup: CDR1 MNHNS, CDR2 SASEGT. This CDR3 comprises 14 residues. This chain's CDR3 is CASSEPQVNTEAFF. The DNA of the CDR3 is TGTGCCAGCAGTGAACCGCAGGTGAACACTGAAGCTTTCTTT.

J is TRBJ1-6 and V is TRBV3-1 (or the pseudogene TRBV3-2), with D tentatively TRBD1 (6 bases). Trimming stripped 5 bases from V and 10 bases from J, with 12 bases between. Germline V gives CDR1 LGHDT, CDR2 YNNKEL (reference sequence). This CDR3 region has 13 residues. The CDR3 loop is CASSEGHLSPLHF. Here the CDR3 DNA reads TGTGCCAGCAGCGAGGGACACTTGTCACCCCTCCACTTT.

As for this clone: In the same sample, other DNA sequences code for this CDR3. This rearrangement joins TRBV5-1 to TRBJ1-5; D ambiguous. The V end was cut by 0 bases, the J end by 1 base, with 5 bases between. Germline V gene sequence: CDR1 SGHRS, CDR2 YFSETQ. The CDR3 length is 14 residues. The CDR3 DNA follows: TGCGCCAGCAGCTTGGACGGGAGCAATCAGCCCCAGCATTTT. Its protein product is CASSLDGSNQPQHF.

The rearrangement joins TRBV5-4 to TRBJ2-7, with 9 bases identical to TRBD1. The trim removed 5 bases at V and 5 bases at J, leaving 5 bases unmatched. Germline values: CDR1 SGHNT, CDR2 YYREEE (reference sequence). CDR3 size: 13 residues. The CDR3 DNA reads TGTGCCAGCAGTCGGGACAGGGCTGACGAGCAGTACTTC. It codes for CASSRDRADEQYF.

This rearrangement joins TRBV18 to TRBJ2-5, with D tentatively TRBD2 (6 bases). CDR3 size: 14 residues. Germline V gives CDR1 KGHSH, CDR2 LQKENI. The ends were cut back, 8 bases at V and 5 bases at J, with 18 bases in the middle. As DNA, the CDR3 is TGTGCCAGCAGCCAAGGACCCCGGGGGGAGACCCAGTACTTC. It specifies CASSQGPRGETQYF.

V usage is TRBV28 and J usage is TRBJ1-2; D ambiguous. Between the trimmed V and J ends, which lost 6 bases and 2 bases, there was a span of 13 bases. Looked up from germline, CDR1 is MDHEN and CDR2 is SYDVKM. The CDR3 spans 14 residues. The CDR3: CASRPSTENYGYTF. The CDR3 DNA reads TGTGCCAGCAGGCCCTCCACGGAGAACTATGGCTACACCTTC.

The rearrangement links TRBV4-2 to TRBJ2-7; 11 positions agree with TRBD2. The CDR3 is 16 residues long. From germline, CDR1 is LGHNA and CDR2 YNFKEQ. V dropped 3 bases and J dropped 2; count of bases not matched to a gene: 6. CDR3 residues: CASSQDRLAGTYEQYF. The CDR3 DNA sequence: TGTGCCAGCAGCCAGGATCGACTAGCGGGGACCTACGAGCAGTACTTC.

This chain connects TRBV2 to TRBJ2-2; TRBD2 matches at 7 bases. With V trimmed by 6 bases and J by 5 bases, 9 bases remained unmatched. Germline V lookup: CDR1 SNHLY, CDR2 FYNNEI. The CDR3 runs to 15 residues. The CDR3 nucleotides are TGTGCCAGCAGCGGGAGGAGGACCAGAACCGGGGAGCTGTTTTTT. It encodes CASSGRRTRTGELFF. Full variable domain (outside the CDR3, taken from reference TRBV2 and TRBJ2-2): EPEVTQTPSHQVTQMGQEVILRCVPISNHLYFYWYRQILGQKVEFLVSFYNNEISEKSEIFDDQFSVERPDGSNFTLKIRSTKLEDSAMYFCASSGRRTRTGELFFGEGSRLTVL.

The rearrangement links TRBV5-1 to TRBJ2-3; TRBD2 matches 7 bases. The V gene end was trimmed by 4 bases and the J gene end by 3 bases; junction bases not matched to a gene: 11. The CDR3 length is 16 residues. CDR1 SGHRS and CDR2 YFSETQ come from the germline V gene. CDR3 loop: CASSLSGGGITDTQYF. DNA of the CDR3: TGCGCCAGCAGCCTTTCGGGGGGTGGTATTACAGATACGCAGTATTTT.

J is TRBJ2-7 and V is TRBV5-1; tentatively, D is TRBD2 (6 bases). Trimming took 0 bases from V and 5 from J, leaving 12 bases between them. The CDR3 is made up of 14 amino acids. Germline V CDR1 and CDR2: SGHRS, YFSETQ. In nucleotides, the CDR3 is TGCGCCAGCAGCTTGGAGACTAGATGGGACGAGCAGTACTTC. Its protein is CASSLETRWDEQYF. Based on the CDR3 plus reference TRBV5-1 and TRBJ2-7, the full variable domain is KAGVTQTPRYLIKTRGQQVTLSCSPISGHRSVSWYQQTPGQGLQFLFEYFSETQRNKGNFPGRFSGRQFSNSRSEMNVSTLELGDSALYLCASSLETRWDEQYFGPGTRLTVT.

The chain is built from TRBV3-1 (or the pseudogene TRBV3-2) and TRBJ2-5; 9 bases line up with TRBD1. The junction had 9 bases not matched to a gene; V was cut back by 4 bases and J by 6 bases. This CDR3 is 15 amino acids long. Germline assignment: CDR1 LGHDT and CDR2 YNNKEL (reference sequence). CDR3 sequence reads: CASSPALGQGKTQYF. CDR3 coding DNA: TGTGCCAGCAGCCCCGCCCTAGGACAGGGGAAGACCCAGTACTTC.

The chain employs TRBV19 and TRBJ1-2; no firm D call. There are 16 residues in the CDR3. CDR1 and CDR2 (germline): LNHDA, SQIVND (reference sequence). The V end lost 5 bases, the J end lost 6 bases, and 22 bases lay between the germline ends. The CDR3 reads CASSLPWGASRDGYTF. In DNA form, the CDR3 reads TGTGCCAGTAGTCTCCCCTGGGGAGCCAGCCGTGATGGCTACACCTTC.

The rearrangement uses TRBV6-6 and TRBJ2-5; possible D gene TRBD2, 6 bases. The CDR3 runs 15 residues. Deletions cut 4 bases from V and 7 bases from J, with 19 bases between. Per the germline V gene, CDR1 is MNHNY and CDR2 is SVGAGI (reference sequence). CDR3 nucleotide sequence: TGTGCCAGCAGTTCCCCGGACTACTTTGGGTGGACCCAGTACTTC. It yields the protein CASSSPDYFGWTQYF.

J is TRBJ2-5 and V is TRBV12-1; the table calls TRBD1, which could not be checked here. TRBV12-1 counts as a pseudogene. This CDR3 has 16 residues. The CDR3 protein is CASSWTTSCGQETQYF. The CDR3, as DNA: TGTGCCAGCAGCTGGACAACCTCCTGCGGCCAAGAGACCCAGTACTTC.

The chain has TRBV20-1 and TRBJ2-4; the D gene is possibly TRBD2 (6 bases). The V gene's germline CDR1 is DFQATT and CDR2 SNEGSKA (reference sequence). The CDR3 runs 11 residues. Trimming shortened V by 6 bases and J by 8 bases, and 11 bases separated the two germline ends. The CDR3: CSAGGNYIQYF. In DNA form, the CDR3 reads TGCAGTGCCGGCGGGAATTACATTCAGTACTTC.